The 4 T cell receptor beta chains presented below share a single source sample, sequenced in a study of CD8+ T cells in alopecia areata. As the sequencing template, cDNA was produced by extracting RNA and reverse transcribing it. Produced via immunoSEQ multiplex PCR; TCRdb's table is partial and in-frame only. The sample holds 150,000 to 200,000 clones, roughly 60% seen once. Treatment defined: oral pan-JAK inhibitor, 5-10 mg twice daily. Sequences were derived from CD4+ T cells sorted from blood, sampled at week 24, from a patient treated with tofacitinib. The receptors were gathered from a human donor with alopecia areata.

This clone was found many times. V gene TRBV6-5 combines with J gene TRBJ2-2, with TRBD1 matching over 9 bases. Germline CDR1 is MNHEY and CDR2 is SVGAGI. The CDR3 runs to 15 residues. J lost 6 bases, V lost 6 bases, and 8 bases had no gene match. CDR3 nucleotides: TGTGCCAGCAGACCTTGGACAGGGGAGTCCGGGGAGCTGTTTTTT. Translating gives CASRPWTGESGELFF.

The chain combines TRBV4-1 with TRBJ2-4; maybe TRBD1 (5 bases). Germline values: CDR1 MGHRA, CDR2 YSYEKL. The length of the CDR3 is 18 residues. Between the trimmed V and J ends, which lost 3 bases and 0 bases, there was a span of 18 bases. The chain's CDR3 is CASSHRTRTGLAKNIQYF. In DNA, the CDR3 is TGCGCCAGCAGCCACAGAACGAGAACAGGCCTAGCCAAAAACATTCAGTACTTC.

This clone was observed a handful of times. The chain employs TRBV15 and TRBJ2-6; D is uncertain. Trimming pared 0 bases from V and 2 bases from J, leaving 5 bases between. Germline assignment: CDR1 LNHNV and CDR2 YYDKDF (reference sequence). The CDR3 spans 15 residues. CDR3 protein: CATSRDLAGANVLTF. The CDR3 DNA reads as TGTGCCACCAGCAGAGATTTAGCTGGGGCCAACGTCCTGACTTTC.

This clone appeared a few times. Other DNA sequences in the sample encode the same CDR3. The V and J genes are TRBV30 and TRBJ1-1; 7 bases match TRBD1. Germline values: CDR1 GTSNPN, CDR2 SVGIG (reference sequence). This CDR3 contains 14 residues. J was trimmed by 0 bases and V by 3 bases; bases with no gene match: 4. The CDR3 nucleotides read TGTGCCTGGAGCGAGGGACAGCTGAACACTGAAGCTTTCTTT. This codes for CAWSEGQLNTEAFF.